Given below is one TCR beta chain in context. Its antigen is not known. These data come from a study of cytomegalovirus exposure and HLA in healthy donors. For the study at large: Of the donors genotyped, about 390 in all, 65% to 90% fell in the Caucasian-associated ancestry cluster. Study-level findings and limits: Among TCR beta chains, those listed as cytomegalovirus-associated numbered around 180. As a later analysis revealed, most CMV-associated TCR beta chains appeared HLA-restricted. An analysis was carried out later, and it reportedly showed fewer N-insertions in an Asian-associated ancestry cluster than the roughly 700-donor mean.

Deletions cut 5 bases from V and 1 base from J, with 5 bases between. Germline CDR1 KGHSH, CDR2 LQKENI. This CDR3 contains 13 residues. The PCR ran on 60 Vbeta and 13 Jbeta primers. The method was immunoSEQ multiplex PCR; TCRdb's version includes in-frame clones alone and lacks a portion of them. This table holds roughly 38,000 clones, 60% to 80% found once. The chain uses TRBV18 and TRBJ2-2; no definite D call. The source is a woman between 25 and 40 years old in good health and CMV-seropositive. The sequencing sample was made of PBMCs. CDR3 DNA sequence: TGTGCCAGCTCAAAACAGAACACCGGGGAGCTGTTTTTT. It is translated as CASSKQNTGELFF. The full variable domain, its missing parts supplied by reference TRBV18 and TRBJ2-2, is NAGVMQNPRHLVRRRGQEARLRCSPMKGHSHVYWYRQLPEEGLKFMVYLQKENIIDESGMPKERFSAEFPKEGPSILRIQQVVRGDSAAYFCASSKQNTGELFFGEGSRLTVL.